This T cell receptor (beta chain) was recovered during a study of human T cells and chemical hapten exposure. Per germline, CDR1 DFQATT and CDR2 SNEGSKA (reference sequence). The CDR3 spans 14 residues. J gave up 5 bases and V 6 bases, and 3 bases lay outside the gene matches. TCRdb passed the RACE reads through MiXCR, listing each CDR3 protein once. The table has more than 90,000 distinct CDR3 sequences, 8% to 11% seen once. Time point reported: patch test 1, 2 weeks after DPC sensitization. Specified treatment: therapeutic diphenylcyclopropenone sensitization with weekly scalp DPC. This clonotype came up a few times.

The genes are TRBV20-1 and TRBJ2-1, with 14 bases identical to TRBD2. The TCR comes from a man aged 40-49 years with alopecia areata. Some clones in this sample may be carry-over from other donors' samples. The sequenced sample was whole blood, obtained in connection with sensitization to the hapten diphenylcyclopropenone (DPC). The CDR3 DNA sequence: TGCAGTGCCTTGACTAGCGGGAGGGACAATGAGCAGTTCTTC. It codes for CSALTSGRDNEQFF.